This T cell receptor beta chain was obtained from a study of blood T cell repertoires in COVID-19. Study information: Acute and convalescent COVID-19 specimens originated in the United States, Italy and Spain. PBMCs, B-cell-depleted T cells, or T cells were the source of the cDNA or gDNA that made up the material.

CDR1 MNHNY and CDR2 SVGAGI come from the germline V gene (reference sequence). V lost 2 bases, J lost 11 bases, and 8 bases stayed unmatched. The CDR3 is 14 amino acids. Per the authors' pipeline: Reference gene primer amplification gave nucleated cell count estimates. Clones were sequenced by immunoSEQ multiplex PCR, and TCRdb holds only the in-frame ones, with some missing. V and J calls plus clone size are reproduced from that table; the DNA served to infer D and trimming. The repertoire holds roughly 150,000 clones, with about 88% as singletons. The origin of this receptor is a man aged 50-59 years who had recovered from COVID-19. Sequencing input: peripheral blood. The chain recombines TRBV6-6 with TRBJ1-4, with 7 bases identical to TRBD1. CDR3 DNA: TGTGCCAGCAGTTACCCAGACAGGGAGTTGAAACTGTTTTTT. Translation gives CASSYPDRELKLFF.